This entry lists 17 T cell receptor beta chains sequenced from one sample in a study of naive and memory T cell subsets. The beta constant-region primer was an equimolar mix of two oligonucleotides covering TRBC1 and TRBC2. One entry per CDR3 protein, called by TCRdb with MiXCR from the UMI-ligation and nested PCR reads. In the table there are 140,000 to 150,000 distinct CDR3 sequences, approximately 15% of which are singletons. The sample was naive CD4+ T cells from blood. All receptors come from a human donor in good health.

This clonotype was seen a handful of times. The chain is built from TRBV7-9 and TRBJ1-2, with D tentatively TRBD1 (5 bases). Trimming left V 1 base short and J 2 bases short, with 14 bases between. Germline V gives CDR1 SEHNR, CDR2 FQNEAQ (reference sequence). The CDR3 sequence is 16 residues long. CDR3 nucleotides: TGTGCCAGCAGCTTAGTCTCAGGGAAAGCGAACTATGGCTACACCTTC. Translation: CASSLVSGKANYGYTF.

This clonotype has just one count. The rearrangement uses TRBV18 and TRBJ2-1; D gene ambiguous. This CDR3 contains 14 residues. Germline CDR1 and CDR2: KGHSH and LQKENI. Trimming shortened V by 3 bases and J by 9 bases, and 15 bases separated the two germline ends. Here the CDR3 DNA reads TGTGCCAGCTCACCCACCTTTTTATGGGGTGAGCAGTTCTTC. It translates to CASSPTFLWGEQFF.

V usage is TRBV20-1 and J usage is TRBJ1-5, with D unclear. The CDR3 contains 13 residues. V dropped 3 bases and J dropped 4 bases, with 10 bases sitting between them. Per the germline V gene, CDR1 is DFQATT and CDR2 is SNEGSKA (reference sequence). The CDR3 DNA follows: TGCAGTGCTAGGGGCGGGAAGAATCAGCCCCAGCATTTT. This sequence encodes CSARGGKNQPQHF.

This chain joins TRBV12-3 or TRBV12-4 and TRBJ2-3; TRBD2 matches 8 bases. Trimming at V came to 2 bases and at J to 6 bases, leaving 13 bases not matched to a gene. The CDR3 totals 17 residues. The CDR3 here is CASSLRGRREARDTQYF. CDR3 in DNA: TGTGCCAGCAGTTTAAGAGGTCGGCGGGAGGCCAGGGATACGCAGTATTTT.

V usage is TRBV20-1 and J usage is TRBJ2-1; 8 nucleotides agree with TRBD2. The germline V gene encodes CDR1 DFQATT and CDR2 SNEGSKA (reference sequence). Trimming removed 1 base from V and 5 bases from J; junction bases left unmatched: 7. The CDR3 runs 15 residues. CDR3 in DNA: TGCAGTGCTAGAGGAACAAGCGGGAGAAACAATGAGCAGTTCTTC. Translating it yields CSARGTSGRNNEQFF.

The chain is built from TRBV5-1 and TRBJ2-1; TRBD2 might be the D (5 bases). The CDR3 is 11 residues long. V was pared by 4 bases and J by 8 bases, with 7 bases between. Germline CDR1 SGHRS, CDR2 YFSETQ. CDR3 nucleotide sequence: TGCGCCAGCAGCGCCGGGGATGAGCAGTTCTTC. Encoded protein: CASSAGDEQFF.

V gene TRBV6-5 combines with J gene TRBJ2-7; a weak D match, TRBD2 (5 bases). Trimming pared 8 bases from V and 2 bases from J, leaving 10 bases between. CDR1 and CDR2 (germline): MNHEY, SVGAGI. The CDR3 is made up of 12 amino acids. The CDR3 DNA reads as TGTGCCAGCGGGAGAAGGGCCTACGAGCAGTACTTC. As protein: CASGRRAYEQYF.

This clonotype was observed a handful of times. J is TRBJ2-1 and V is TRBV7-2; 10 nucleotides match TRBD2. The CDR3 runs 14 residues. Germline V CDR1 and CDR2: SGHTA, FQGNSA. Germline trimming cut 6 bases from V and 7 bases from J; bases unmatched to any gene: 6. The CDR3, as DNA: TGTGCCAGCAGGAACAGCGGGAGGGGAAATGAGCAGTTCTTC. Protein sequence: CASRNSGRGNEQFF.

This clonotype was seen at least ten times. The CDR3 here is CSVTGRNQETQYF. The CDR3 coding sequence is TGCAGCGTGACCGGTAGGAACCAAGAGACCCAGTACTTC. V and J are TRBV29-1 and TRBJ2-5; D is ambiguous. Germline CDR1 and CDR2: SQVTM and ANQGSEA. The CDR3 runs to 13 residues. V was shortened by 6 bases and J by 0 bases, with 11 bases between the two germline ends.

The rearrangement links TRBV7-8 to TRBJ2-3; TRBD2 aligns across 7 bases. The CDR3 has 17 residues. J was trimmed by 2 bases and V by 0 bases; bases with no gene match: 8. Germline assignment: CDR1 SGHVS and CDR2 FQNEAQ. Here the CDR3 DNA reads TGTGCCAGCAGCTTAGCCTCTCCTAGCGGATCCACAGATACGCAGTATTTT. Protein product: CASSLASPSGSTDTQYF.

This clonotype was found a few times. The J gene is TRBJ1-4, the V gene TRBV20-1; perhaps TRBD1 as D (5 bases). V lost 5 bases and J 4 bases, leaving 14 bases between the germline ends. Germline values: CDR1 DFQATT, CDR2 SNEGSKA (reference sequence). The CDR3 runs 14 residues. The CDR3 protein is CSAGQGGVNEKLFF. The CDR3 bases are TGCAGTGCTGGCCAAGGAGGGGTTAATGAAAAACTGTTTTTT.

The table lists this clonotype with a few counts. V usage is TRBV2 and J usage is TRBJ1-5; no firm D call. CDR3 length: 14 amino acids. Trimming shortened V by 3 bases and J by 0 bases, and 6 bases separated the two germline ends. Germline CDR1 and CDR2: SNHLY and FYNNEI. The CDR3: CASSDTYSNQPQHF. CDR3 nucleotide sequence: TGTGCCAGCAGTGACACCTATAGCAATCAGCCCCAGCATTTT. The complete variable domain, with remaining parts taken from reference TRBV2 and TRBJ1-5, reads EPEVTQTPSHQVTQMGQEVILRCVPISNHLYFYWYRQILGQKVEFLVSFYNNEISEKSEIFDDQFSVERPDGSNFTLKIRSTKLEDSAMYFCASSDTYSNQPQHFGDGTRLSIL.

This sequence joins TRBV6-1 and TRBJ1-2; D might be TRBD1 (6 bases). Germline V gives CDR1 MNHNS, CDR2 SASEGT. The germline V and J ends were trimmed by 4 bases and 4 bases, with 13 bases remaining between them. The CDR3 loop spans 14 amino acids. In DNA form, the CDR3 reads TGTGCCAGCAGTGGGGGCAGGGGCGGCTATGGCTACACCTTC. Amino acids: CASSGGRGGYGYTF.

CDR3 loop: CSVDGESFYGYTF. CDR3 sequence (DNA): TGCAGCGTTGACGGCGAAAGCTTCTATGGCTACACCTTC. The V and J genes are TRBV29-1 and TRBJ1-2; the D is unclear. Germline assignment: CDR1 SQVTM and CDR2 ANQGSEA. The CDR3 contains 13 residues. Trimming left V 3 bases short and J 4 bases short, with 12 bases between.

The chain combines TRBV11-1 with TRBJ1-5; 7 positions agree with TRBD1. This CDR3 has 17 residues. Germline V lookup: CDR1 SGHAT, CDR2 FQDESV (reference sequence). Trimming at V came to 4 bases and at J to 3 bases, leaving 12 bases not matched to a gene. DNA for the CDR3: TGTGCCAGCAGCTCCCATCTGCACAGGGGCGACAATCAGCCCCAGCATTTT. Translated, it gives CASSSHLHRGDNQPQHF. Variable domain in full (rest from reference TRBV11-1 and TRBJ1-5): EAEVAQSPRYKITEKSQAVAFWCDPISGHATLYWYRQILGQGPELLVQFQDESVVDDSQLPKDRFSAERLKGVDSTLKIQPAELGDSAMYLCASSSHLHRGDNQPQHFGDGTRLSIL.

This clonotype was counted a few times. The rearrangement joins TRBV12-3 or TRBV12-4 to TRBJ1-4; D call uncertain. The CDR3 has 14 residues. Trimming removed 4 bases from V and 4 bases from J, with 10 bases in between. The CDR3 region is CASSWGGYNEKLFF. The CDR3 nucleotides are TGTGCCAGCAGTTGGGGAGGATATAATGAAAAACTGTTTTTT.

This clonotype was counted a few times. The V and J genes are TRBV29-1 and TRBJ2-1, with 12 positions matching TRBD2. The CDR3 totals 13 residues. Germline assignment: CDR1 SQVTM and CDR2 ANQGSEA. V trimming: 4 bases; J trimming: 9 bases; junction bases outside the gene matches: 4. CDR3 DNA sequence: TGCAGCGTTGGGACTAGCGGGATCGGTGAGCAGTTCTTC. Its translation: CSVGTSGIGEQFF.